This T cell receptor beta chain was profiled in a study of T-cell memory formation after mild COVID-19. Findings of the study overall: Contracting CD4+ clones lay largely in CM and EM, with CD8+ ones residing in EMRA. Contracting clones from day 15 to 85 had balanced CD4/CD8; later expanders favoured CD4+.

Amplification by 5'RACE using constant-segment primers produced TCR alpha and TCR beta cDNA libraries that carried sample barcodes and UMIs. Via MiXCR, TCRdb re-called the 5' RACE reads, giving one row per CDR3 protein. Of 300,000 to 350,000 distinct CDR3 sequences listed, around an eighth were seen once; the top ten hold approximately 22%. About this clonotype: The antigen remains unidentified.

The length of the CDR3 is 13 residues. CDR1 and CDR2 (germline): MNHEY, SVGAGI. Trimming stripped 2 bases from V and 5 bases from J, with 7 bases between. The sequencing sample was made of PBMCs or a T cell subset sorted from them (not recorded which). This sequence originates from a man aged 18 to 29 who had mild COVID-19 (a few samples of this study predate the infection). Cell type and time point are not known. The chain joins TRBV6-5 to TRBJ1-5; D is uncertain. The chain's CDR3 is CASSYRVDQPQHF. In DNA, the CDR3 is TGTGCCAGCAGTTACAGGGTGGATCAGCCCCAGCATTTT.